One sample yielded the 29 T cell receptor beta chains listed below, sequenced in a study of T-cell reconstitution after alpha-beta-depleted transplantation in children. Study-wide results and limits: From newly produced T cells came most of the T-cell counts and diversity one year after transplant.

Preparation of the TCRbeta library was carried out with unique molecular identifiers. TCRdb reanalysed the PCR reads using MiXCR and keeps one entry per CDR3 protein. The table lists about 300,000 distinct CDR3 sequences, roughly 7.8% of them singletons. Their recognized antigens are unknown. Sample: peripheral blood, taken 360 days after TCRalphabeta/CD19-depleted stem cell transplant. These TCRs come from a female patient aged 2 to 10 who had a stem cell transplant for Fanconi anemia, so the T cells may come from the graft donor.

This clonotype was seen repeatedly, ten times or more. This chain joins TRBV9 and TRBJ2-3; unclear D gene. The germline V gene encodes CDR1 SGDLS and CDR2 YYNGEE. The V and J ends lost 2 bases and 5 bases respectively, with 15 bases between them. CDR3 length equals 15 residues. The CDR3 region is CASSVGSPRQDTQYF. CDR3 coding DNA: TGTGCCAGCAGCGTGGGGTCCCCCAGGCAAGATACGCAGTATTTT.

The chain couples TRBV18 to TRBJ2-7; no firm D call. V lost 4 bases, J lost 7 bases, and 14 bases lay in between. This CDR3 region has 13 residues. Germline CDR1 KGHSH, CDR2 LQKENI. CDR3 bases: TGTGCCAGCTCACAAACCGCGTACATAGAGCAGTACTTC. It codes for CASSQTAYIEQYF.

J is TRBJ1-1 and V is TRBV5-6, with a tentative D call TRBD1 (5 bases). This CDR3 has 12 amino acids. The germline V and J ends were trimmed by 4 bases and 8 bases, with 12 bases remaining between them. Per the germline V gene, CDR1 is SGHDT and CDR2 is YYEEEE. CDR3 coding DNA: TGTGCCAGCAGCGGGACCGGGCCAGAAGCTTTCTTT. Amino acid sequence: CASSGTGPEAFF.

This clonotype was seen a handful of times. The chain carries TRBV6-5 and TRBJ2-7, with D unresolved. CDR3 length equals 16 residues. Germline CDR1 MNHEY, CDR2 SVGAGI. The germline V and J ends were trimmed by 0 bases and 0 bases, with 12 bases remaining between them. CDR3: CASSYSKFAGSYEQYV. DNA for the CDR3: TGTGCCAGCAGTTACTCGAAGTTTGCAGGCTCCTACGAGCAGTACGTC.

This clonotype has ten or more counts. This chain links TRBV2 with TRBJ2-3; 9 nucleotides align to TRBD2. Germline values: CDR1 SNHLY, CDR2 FYNNEI. V shed 3 bases and J 2 bases; nucleotides not matched to a gene: 3. This CDR3 spans 15 amino acids. The CDR3, as DNA: TGTGCCAGCAGTGAGACTAGCGGATACACAGATACGCAGTATTTT. Its protein is CASSETSGYTDTQYF. Complete variable domain (other parts from reference TRBV2 and TRBJ2-3): EPEVTQTPSHQVTQMGQEVILRCVPISNHLYFYWYRQILGQKVEFLVSFYNNEISEKSEIFDDQFSVERPDGSNFTLKIRSTKLEDSAMYFCASSETSGYTDTQYFGPGTRLTVL.

Points on this clonotype: This likely comes from a read error, as the CDR3 has no conserved phenylalanine or tryptophan at its end. The V gene is TRBV27, the J gene TRBJ2-1; 9 bases match TRBD1. The V segment lost 5 bases and the J segment 10 bases; nucleotides outside the gene matches: 6. The germline V gene encodes CDR1 MNHEY and CDR2 SMNVEV (reference sequence). The CDR3 is 13 residues long. The CDR3 loop reads CASSPTGGSEQFC. The DNA of the CDR3 is TGTGCCAGCAGTCCCACAGGGGGCTCAGAGCAGTTCTGC.

In the case of this clonotype: A much larger clone is a single base away; this may be a read error. V gene TRBV20-1 combines with J gene TRBJ1-2; TRBD1 matches 7 bases. Germline V gene data show CDR1 as DFQATT and CDR2 as SNEGSKA (reference sequence). This CDR3 spans 16 amino acids. CDR3 protein: CCARTGGYRYRYGYTF. The CDR3 DNA follows: TGCTGTGCTAGGACAGGTGGTTACCGATACCGCTATGGCTACACCTTC.

This clonotype was seen ten or more times. V and J are TRBV5-1 and TRBJ1-1; weak D call: TRBD1 (6 bases). Between the trimmed V and J ends, which lost 3 bases and 1 base, there was a span of 10 bases. Germline V gene sequence: CDR1 SGHRS, CDR2 YFSETQ. CDR3 length: 14 residues. The CDR3 here is CASSYGQTNTEAFF. The CDR3 DNA sequence: TGCGCCAGCAGCTACGGACAGACGAACACTGAAGCTTTCTTT. The complete variable domain, with remaining parts taken from reference TRBV5-1 and TRBJ1-1, reads KAGVTQTPRYLIKTRGQQVTLSCSPISGHRSVSWYQQTPGQGLQFLFEYFSETQRNKGNFPGRFSGRQFSNSRSEMNVSTLELGDSALYLCASSYGQTNTEAFFGQGTRLTVV.

This clonotype was observed many times. V usage is TRBV12-3 or TRBV12-4 and J usage is TRBJ2-1, with D perhaps TRBD2 (6 bases). The CDR3 is 15 amino acids. Deletions cut 5 bases from V and 3 bases from J, with 14 bases between. DNA for the CDR3: TGTGCCAGCAGTCCCTTGGGGGGAAACTACAATGAGCAGTTCTTC. This sequence encodes CASSPLGGNYNEQFF.

The chain has TRBV18 and TRBJ2-2; D is possibly TRBD2 (6 bases). CDR1 KGHSH and CDR2 LQKENI come from the germline V gene. Trimming stripped 3 bases from V and 0 bases from J, with 11 bases between. The CDR3 consists of 16 residues. In nucleotides, the CDR3 is TGTGCCAGCTCACCGGGGCGCGGGACGAACACCGGGGAGCTGTTTTTT. Its protein is CASSPGRGTNTGELFF.

This clonotype showed up many times. CDR3 in amino acids: CASSPPGSYEQYV. In nucleotides, the CDR3 is TGTGCCAGCTCACCACCGGGCAGCTACGAGCAGTACGTC. The rearrangement links TRBV18 to TRBJ2-7, with no clear D. V lost 0 bases and J 3 bases, leaving 6 bases between the germline ends. CDR3 length equals 13 residues. Germline V gene lookup returns CDR1 KGHSH and CDR2 LQKENI.

This clonotype occurred many times. The chain employs TRBV9 and TRBJ2-1, with D uncertain. V dropped 1 base and J dropped 2 bases, with 4 bases sitting between them. This CDR3 spans 13 amino acids. Germline lookup yields CDR1 SGDLS and CDR2 YYNGEE. In nucleotides, the CDR3 is TGTGCCAGCAGCGTACGTGCCTACAATGAGCAGTTCTTC. Encoded protein: CASSVRAYNEQFF.

This chain joins TRBV7-9 and TRBJ2-3; 14 bases line up with TRBD2. Germline CDR1 is SEHNR and CDR2 is FQNEAQ (reference sequence). After removal of 3 bases from V and 3 bases from J, the junction contained 2 bases not matched to a gene. The CDR3 consists of 16 residues. As DNA, the CDR3 is TGTGCCAGCAGCTTGACTAGCGGGGGGGAGACAGATACGCAGTATTTT. Translating it yields CASSLTSGGETDTQYF.

This clonotype came up many times. This sequence joins TRBV6-1 and TRBJ2-2; TRBD2 aligns across 7 bases. The CDR3 loop spans 15 amino acids. Trimming removed 8 bases from V and 7 bases from J; junction bases left unmatched: 13. Germline V gene sequence: CDR1 MNHNS, CDR2 SASEGT. CDR3 coding DNA: TGTGCCAGCCATTGGGGGGGTGGTTTGGGCGGGGAGCTGTTTTTT. Its translation: CASHWGGGLGGELFF.

This clonotype was recorded at least ten times. This chain uses TRBV13 with TRBJ2-7; 9 bases are a match to TRBD1. From germline, CDR1 is PRHDT and CDR2 FYEKMQ (reference sequence). The CDR3 loop spans 17 amino acids. V lost 4 bases to trimming and J lost 1 base; unmatched junction nucleotides: 11. CDR3 in DNA: TGTGCCAGCAGCTCGAACGCGGGGGACAGGGTTTCCTACGAGCAGTACTTC. It is translated as CASSSNAGDRVSYEQYF.

Many counts were recorded for this clonotype. This chain links TRBV4-3 with TRBJ1-5; no firm D call. V was pared by 2 bases and J by 5 bases, with 10 bases between. This CDR3 comprises 14 residues. Germline V gene lookup returns CDR1 LGHNA and CDR2 YSLEER. The CDR3 protein is CASSQSEWDQPQHF. Written as DNA, the CDR3 is TGCGCCAGCAGCCAATCGGAGTGGGATCAGCCCCAGCATTTT.

Only one count was recorded for this clonotype. A much bigger clone sits one base away, suggesting this may be a read error. The chain links TRBV12-3 or TRBV12-4 to TRBJ1-1, with a possible D match to TRBD1 (5 bases). CDR3 length equals 13 residues. Written as DNA, the CDR3 is TGTGCCAGCAGAGAGACAGCCCCCACTGAAGCTATCTTT. Amino acid sequence: CASRETAPTEAIF.

The chain combines TRBV25-1 with TRBJ2-2; TRBD1 might be the D (6 bases). This CDR3 spans 13 amino acids. Trimming cost V 5 bases and J 5 bases, with 9 bases left between them. The germline CDR1 and CDR2 sequences are MGHDK and SYGVNS. CDR3 bases: TGTGCCAGCAGTCACAGGGTAACCGGGGAGCTGTTTTTT. Translating it yields CASSHRVTGELFF.

This sequence joins TRBV12-3 or TRBV12-4 and TRBJ2-4, with D maybe TRBD2 (6 bases). This CDR3 is 14 amino acids long. Between the trimmed V and J ends, which lost 6 bases and 8 bases, there was a span of 17 bases. The CDR3 DNA reads TGTGCCAGCAGAAGGACCTCCCCGGGGGACATTCAGTACTTC. This codes for CASRRTSPGDIQYF.

Of note for this clonotype: This may come from a read error, since a much larger clone is one base off. J is TRBJ2-3 and V is TRBV9; 11 nucleotides line up with TRBD2. Germline CDR1 and CDR2: SGDLS and YYNGEE. The CDR3 loop spans 15 amino acids. The CDR3 DNA sequence: TGTGCCAGCAGCGTAGCCGGGACTAGCGGAGATACGAAGTATTTT. Protein: CASSVAGTSGDTKYF.

This clonotype was seen at least ten times. V and J are TRBV7-9 and TRBJ2-7, with 8 bases lining up with TRBD1. Trimming at V came to 5 bases and at J to 3 bases, leaving 9 bases not matched to a gene. The CDR3 covers 15 residues. Germline CDR1 reads SEHNR; CDR2 reads FQNEAQ (reference sequence). The CDR3 here is CASSHGQGPYYEQYF. DNA for the CDR3: TGTGCCAGCAGCCACGGACAGGGTCCCTACTACGAGCAGTACTTC.

This clonotype was seen more than once but under ten times. The J gene is TRBJ1-2, the V gene TRBV9; D possibly corresponds to TRBD1 (6 bases). The CDR3 length is 14 residues. The V end lost 3 bases, the J end lost 7 bases, and 16 bases lay between the germline ends. Germline CDR1 and CDR2: SGDLS and YYNGEE. CDR3 DNA sequence: TGTGCCAGCAGCGCCCTTACAGGGCCCGCTGGCTACACCTTC. This encodes CASSALTGPAGYTF.

In this sample, this clonotype turned up many times. The chain combines TRBV6-5 with TRBJ2-2; tentatively, D is TRBD2 (5 bases). The CDR3 is 15 residues long. Germline loops: CDR1 MNHEY, CDR2 SVGAGI. V was shortened by 6 bases and J by 5 bases, with 16 bases between the two germline ends. In DNA form, the CDR3 reads TGTGCCAGCAGCCGCCTCACGTCGGGGACCGGGGAGCTGTTTTTT. This translates into CASSRLTSGTGELFF.

This clonotype was seen only a few times. Here the CDR3 reads CASSEFYGTEAFF. In nucleotides, the CDR3 is TGTGCCAGCAGTGAATTTTACGGCACTGAAGCTTTCTTT. This rearrangement joins TRBV25-1 to TRBJ1-1; no clear D. The CDR3 contains 13 residues. The germline V and J ends were trimmed by 1 base and 4 bases, with 7 bases remaining between them. Germline V gene sequence: CDR1 MGHDK, CDR2 SYGVNS.

This clonotype showed up many times. The rearrangement joins TRBV5-1 to TRBJ2-3; D uncertain. Per the germline V gene, CDR1 is SGHRS and CDR2 is YFSETQ. CDR3 size: 14 residues. Trimming pared 4 bases from V and 0 bases from J, leaving 9 bases between. The CDR3: CASSSAPSTDTQYF. DNA of the CDR3: TGCGCCAGCAGCAGCGCGCCTAGCACAGATACGCAGTATTTT. Complete variable domain (other parts from reference TRBV5-1 and TRBJ2-3): KAGVTQTPRYLIKTRGQQVTLSCSPISGHRSVSWYQQTPGQGLQFLFEYFSETQRNKGNFPGRFSGRQFSNSRSEMNVSTLELGDSALYLCASSSAPSTDTQYFGPGTRLTVL.

This clonotype appeared many times. V gene TRBV24-1 combines with J gene TRBJ1-1, with a tentative D call TRBD1 (6 bases). The CDR3 loop spans 15 amino acids. Germline CDR1 KGHDR, CDR2 SFDVKD. V was shortened by 3 bases and J by 4 bases, with 14 bases between the two germline ends. CDR3 coding DNA: TGTGCCACCAGTGATACCCGGGGAGGGGGCACTGAAGCTTTCTTT. As protein: CATSDTRGGGTEAFF.

This clonotype was seen ten or more times. The chain is built from TRBV7-8 and TRBJ2-7, with a tentative D call TRBD1 (6 bases). The CDR3 is 14 residues long. V lost 6 bases and J lost 2, with 14 bases in between. Germline CDR1 and CDR2: SGHVS and FQNEAQ. The CDR3 DNA is TGTGCCAGCAGTGTTCGGGACAAGCCCTACGAGCAGTACGTC. Its protein product is CASSVRDKPYEQYV.

This clonotype appeared many times. The chain links TRBV7-2 to TRBJ2-3; a possible D gene is TRBD2 (5 bases). V was clipped by 5 bases and J by 1 base, with 13 bases between them. The V gene's germline CDR1 is SGHTA and CDR2 FQGNSA. CDR3 length: 15 amino acids. The CDR3 DNA reads as TGTGCCAGCAGCACCTCCGGGATCCGCACAGATACGCAGTATTTT. This translates into CASSTSGIRTDTQYF.

The chain recombines TRBV18 with TRBJ1-3; D is uncertain. The CDR3 sequence is 12 residues long. Germline V lookup: CDR1 KGHSH, CDR2 LQKENI. Trimming stripped 3 bases from V and 3 bases from J, with 3 bases between. Here the CDR3 DNA reads TGTGCCAGCTCACCCCGTGGAAACACCATATATTTT. Residues: CASSPRGNTIYF.